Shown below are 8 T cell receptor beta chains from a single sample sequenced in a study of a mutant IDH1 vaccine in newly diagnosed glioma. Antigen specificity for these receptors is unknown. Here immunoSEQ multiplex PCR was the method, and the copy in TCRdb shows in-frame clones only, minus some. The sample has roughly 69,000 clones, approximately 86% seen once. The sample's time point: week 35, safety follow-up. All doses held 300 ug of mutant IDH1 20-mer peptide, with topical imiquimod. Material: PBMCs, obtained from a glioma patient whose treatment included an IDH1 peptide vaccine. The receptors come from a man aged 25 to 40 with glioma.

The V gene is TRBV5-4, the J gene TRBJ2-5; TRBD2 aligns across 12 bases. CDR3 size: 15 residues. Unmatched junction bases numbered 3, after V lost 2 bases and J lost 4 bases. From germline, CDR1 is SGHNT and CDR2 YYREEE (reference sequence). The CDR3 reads CASSFLAGGRETQYF. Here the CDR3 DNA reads TGTGCCAGCAGCTTTCTAGCGGGGGGGCGAGAGACCCAGTACTTC.

The CDR3 DNA is TGCGCCAGCAGCATAAGACAGGGGACAGATACGCAGTATTTT. This sequence encodes CASSIRQGTDTQYF. The genes are TRBV5-1 and TRBJ2-3; TRBD1 agrees at 8 bases. Germline values: CDR1 SGHRS, CDR2 YFSETQ. The CDR3 has 14 residues. Germline trimming cut 4 bases from V and 3 bases from J; bases unmatched to any gene: 4.

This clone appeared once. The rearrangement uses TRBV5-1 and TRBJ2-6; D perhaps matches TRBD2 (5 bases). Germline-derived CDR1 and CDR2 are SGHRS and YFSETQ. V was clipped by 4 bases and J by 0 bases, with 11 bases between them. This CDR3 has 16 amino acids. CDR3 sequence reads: CASSQLENSGANVLTF. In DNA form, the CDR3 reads TGCGCCAGCAGCCAACTAGAGAACTCTGGGGCCAACGTCCTGACTTTC. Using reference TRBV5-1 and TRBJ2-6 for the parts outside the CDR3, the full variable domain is KAGVTQTPRYLIKTRGQQVTLSCSPISGHRSVSWYQQTPGQGLQFLFEYFSETQRNKGNFPGRFSGRQFSNSRSEMNVSTLELGDSALYLCASSQLENSGANVLTFGAGSRLTVL.

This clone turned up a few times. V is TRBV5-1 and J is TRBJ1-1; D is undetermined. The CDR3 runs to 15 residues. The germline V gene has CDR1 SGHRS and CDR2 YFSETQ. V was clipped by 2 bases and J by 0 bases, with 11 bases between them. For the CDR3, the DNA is TGCGCCAGCAGCTTTGATGGATATTTGAACACTGAAGCTTTCTTT. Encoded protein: CASSFDGYLNTEAFF.

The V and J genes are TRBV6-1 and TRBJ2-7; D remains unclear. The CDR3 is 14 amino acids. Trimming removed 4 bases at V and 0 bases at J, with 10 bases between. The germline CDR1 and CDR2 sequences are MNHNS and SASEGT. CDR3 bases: TGTGCCAGCAGTGCCACAGAGAACTCCTACGAGCAGTACTTC. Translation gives CASSATENSYEQYF.

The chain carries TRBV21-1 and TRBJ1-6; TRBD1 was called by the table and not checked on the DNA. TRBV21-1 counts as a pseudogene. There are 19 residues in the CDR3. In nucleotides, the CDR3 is TGTGCCAGCAGCAAACCGGACAGGGAAAGCAGCTCCTATAATTCACCCCTCCACTTT. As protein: CASSKPDRESSSYNSPLHF.

The CDR3 loop reads CASGDRDRAFF. The CDR3 DNA reads TGTGCCAGCGGGGACCGGGACAGAGCTTTCTTT. The rearrangement joins TRBV28 to TRBJ1-1; 7 positions match TRBD1. CDR1 is MDHEN, CDR2 SYDVKM, per germline. V shed 8 bases and J 10 bases; nucleotides not matched to a gene: 7. This CDR3 has 11 amino acids.

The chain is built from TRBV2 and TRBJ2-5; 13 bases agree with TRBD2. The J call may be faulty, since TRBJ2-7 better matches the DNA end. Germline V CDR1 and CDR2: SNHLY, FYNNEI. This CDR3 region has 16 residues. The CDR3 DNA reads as TGTGCCAGCATACCCCCACGGACTAGCGGGAGATACGAGCAGTACTTC. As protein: CASIPPRTSGRYEQYF.